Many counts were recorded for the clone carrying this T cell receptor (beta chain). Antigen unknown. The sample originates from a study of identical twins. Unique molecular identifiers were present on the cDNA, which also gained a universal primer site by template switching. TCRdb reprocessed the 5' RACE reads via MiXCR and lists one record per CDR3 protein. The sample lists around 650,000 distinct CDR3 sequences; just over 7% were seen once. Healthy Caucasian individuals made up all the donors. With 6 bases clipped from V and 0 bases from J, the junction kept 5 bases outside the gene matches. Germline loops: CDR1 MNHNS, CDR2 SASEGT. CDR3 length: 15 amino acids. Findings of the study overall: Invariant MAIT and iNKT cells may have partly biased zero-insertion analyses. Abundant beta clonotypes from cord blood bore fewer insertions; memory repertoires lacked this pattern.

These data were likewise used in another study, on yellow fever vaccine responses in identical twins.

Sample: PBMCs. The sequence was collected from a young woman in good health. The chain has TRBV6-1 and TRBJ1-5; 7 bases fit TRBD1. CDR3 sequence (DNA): TGTGCCAGCAGCCCCGGGACAGTTAGCAATCAGCCCCAGCATTTT. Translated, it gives CASSPGTVSNQPQHF.